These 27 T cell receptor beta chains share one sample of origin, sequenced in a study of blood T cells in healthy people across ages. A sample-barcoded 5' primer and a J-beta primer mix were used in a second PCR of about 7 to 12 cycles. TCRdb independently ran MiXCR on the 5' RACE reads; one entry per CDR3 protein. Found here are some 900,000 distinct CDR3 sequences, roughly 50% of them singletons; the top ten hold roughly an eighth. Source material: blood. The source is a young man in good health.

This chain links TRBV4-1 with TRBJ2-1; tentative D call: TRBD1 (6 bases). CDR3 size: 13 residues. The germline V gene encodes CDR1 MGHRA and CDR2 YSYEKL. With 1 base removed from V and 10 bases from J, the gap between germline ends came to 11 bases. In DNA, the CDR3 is TGCGCCAGCAGCCAAGGCGACAGGTTCGAGCAGTTCTTC. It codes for CASSQGDRFEQFF.

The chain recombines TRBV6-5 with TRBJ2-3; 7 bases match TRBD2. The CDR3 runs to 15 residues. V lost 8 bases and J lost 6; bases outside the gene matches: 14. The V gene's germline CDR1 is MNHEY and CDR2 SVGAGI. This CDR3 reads CASGQAGRRADTQYF. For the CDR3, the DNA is TGTGCCAGCGGACAAGCGGGAAGACGGGCGGATACGCAGTATTTT.

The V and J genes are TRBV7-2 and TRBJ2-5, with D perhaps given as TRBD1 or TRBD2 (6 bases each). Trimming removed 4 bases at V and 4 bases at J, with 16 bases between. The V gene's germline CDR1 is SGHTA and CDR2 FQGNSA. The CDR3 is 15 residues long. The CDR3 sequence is CASSSMGGQAETQYF. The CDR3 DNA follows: TGTGCCAGCAGCTCCATGGGGGGCCAGGCAGAGACCCAGTACTTC. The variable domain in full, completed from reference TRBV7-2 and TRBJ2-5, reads GAGVSQSPSNKVTEKGKDVELRCDPISGHTALYWYRQSLGQGLEFLIYFQGNSAPDKSGLPSDRFSAERTGGSVSTLTIQRTQQEDSAVYLCASSSMGGQAETQYFGPGTRLLVL.

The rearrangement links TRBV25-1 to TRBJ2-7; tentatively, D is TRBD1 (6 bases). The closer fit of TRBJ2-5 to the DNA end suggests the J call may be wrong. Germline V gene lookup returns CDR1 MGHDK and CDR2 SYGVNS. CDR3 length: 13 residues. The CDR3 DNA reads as TGTGCCAGCAGTGCAGGGGTCCGAGAGACCCAGTACTTC. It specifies CASSAGVRETQYF.

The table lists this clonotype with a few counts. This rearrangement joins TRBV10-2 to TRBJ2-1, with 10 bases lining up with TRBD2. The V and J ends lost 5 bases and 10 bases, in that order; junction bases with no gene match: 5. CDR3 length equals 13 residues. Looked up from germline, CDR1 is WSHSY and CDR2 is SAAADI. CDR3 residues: CASSRSAGGEQFF. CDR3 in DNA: TGCGCCAGCAGTCGATCAGCGGGGGGGGAGCAGTTCTTC.

The CDR3 nucleotides read TGCGCCAGCAGCTTCGGGACAGGGCCCGAGCAGTACTTC. Protein product: CASSFGTGPEQYF. V usage is TRBV5-1 and J usage is TRBJ2-5; TRBD1 agrees at 9 bases. The J call may be faulty, since TRBJ2-7 better matches the DNA end. The length of the CDR3 is 13 residues. Per germline, CDR1 SGHRS and CDR2 YFSETQ.

CDR3 in DNA: TGTGCCAGCAGTTTGCCGTCGGGTCAAAATCAGCCCCAGCATTTT. As protein: CASSLPSGQNQPQHF. The V gene is TRBV28, the J gene TRBJ1-5; D gene uncertain. There are 15 residues in the CDR3. The germline V gene has CDR1 MDHEN and CDR2 SYDVKM. V was cut by 3 bases and J by 4 bases, with 13 bases left in between.

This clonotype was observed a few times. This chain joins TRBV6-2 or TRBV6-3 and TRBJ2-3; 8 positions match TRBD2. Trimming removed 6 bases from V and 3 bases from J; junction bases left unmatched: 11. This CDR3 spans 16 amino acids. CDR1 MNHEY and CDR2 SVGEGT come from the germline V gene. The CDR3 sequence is CASSIPTGGPTDTQYF. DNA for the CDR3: TGTGCCAGCAGCATCCCCACGGGGGGGCCAACAGATACGCAGTATTTT.

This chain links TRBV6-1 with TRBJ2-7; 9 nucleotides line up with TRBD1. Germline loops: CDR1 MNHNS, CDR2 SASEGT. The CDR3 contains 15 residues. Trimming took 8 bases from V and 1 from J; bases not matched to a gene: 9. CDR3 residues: CASGTGQGVSYEQYF. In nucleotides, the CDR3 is TGTGCCAGCGGGACGGGACAGGGAGTTTCCTACGAGCAGTACTTC.

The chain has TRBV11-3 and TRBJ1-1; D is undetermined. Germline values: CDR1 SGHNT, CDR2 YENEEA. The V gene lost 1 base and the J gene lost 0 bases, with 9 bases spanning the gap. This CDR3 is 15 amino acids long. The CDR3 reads CASSLGRVMNTEAFF. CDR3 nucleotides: TGTGCCAGCAGCTTAGGGAGGGTAATGAACACTGAAGCTTTCTTT. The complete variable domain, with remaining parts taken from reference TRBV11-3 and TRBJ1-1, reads EAGVVQSPRYKIIEKKQPVAFWCNPISGHNTLYWYLQNLGQGPELLIRYENEEAVDDSQLPKDRFSAERLKGVDSTLKIQPAELGDSAVYLCASSLGRVMNTEAFFGQGTRLTVV.

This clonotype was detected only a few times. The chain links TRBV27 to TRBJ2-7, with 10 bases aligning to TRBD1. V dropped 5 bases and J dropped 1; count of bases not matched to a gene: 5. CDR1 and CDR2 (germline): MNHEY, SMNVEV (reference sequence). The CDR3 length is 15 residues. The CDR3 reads CASSNRDRGSYEQYF. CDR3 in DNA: TGTGCCAGCAGTAACCGGGACAGGGGTTCCTACGAGCAGTACTTC.

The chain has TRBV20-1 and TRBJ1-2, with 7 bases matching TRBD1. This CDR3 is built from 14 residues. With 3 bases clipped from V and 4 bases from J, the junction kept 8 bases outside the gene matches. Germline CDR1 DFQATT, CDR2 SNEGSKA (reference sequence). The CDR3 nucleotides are TGCAGTGCTAGTCTGGACAGGCAACCCTATGGCTACACCTTC. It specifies CSASLDRQPYGYTF.

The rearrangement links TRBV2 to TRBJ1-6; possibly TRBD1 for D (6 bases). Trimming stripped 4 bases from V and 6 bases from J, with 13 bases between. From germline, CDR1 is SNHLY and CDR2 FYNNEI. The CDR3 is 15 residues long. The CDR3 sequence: CASSGNRDSNSPLHF. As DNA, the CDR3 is TGTGCCAGCAGTGGCAACAGGGACTCTAATTCACCCCTCCACTTT.

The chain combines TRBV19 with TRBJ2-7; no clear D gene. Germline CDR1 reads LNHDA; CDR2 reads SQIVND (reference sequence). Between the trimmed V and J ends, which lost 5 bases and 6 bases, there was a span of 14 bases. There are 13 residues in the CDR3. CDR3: CASSETGLGEQYF. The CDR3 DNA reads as TGTGCCAGTAGTGAGACGGGTTTGGGCGAGCAGTACTTC. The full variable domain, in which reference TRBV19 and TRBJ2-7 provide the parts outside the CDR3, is DGGITQSPKYLFRKEGQNVTLSCEQNLNHDAMYWYRQDPGQGLRLIYYSQIVNDFQKGDIAEGYSVSREKKESFPLTVTSAQKNPTAFYLCASSETGLGEQYFGPGTRLTVT.

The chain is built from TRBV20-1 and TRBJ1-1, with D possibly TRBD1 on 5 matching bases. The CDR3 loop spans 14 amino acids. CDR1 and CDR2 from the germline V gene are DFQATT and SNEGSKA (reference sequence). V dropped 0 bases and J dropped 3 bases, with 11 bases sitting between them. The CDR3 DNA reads TGCAGTGCTAGAGATCAAGGGGTGGACACTGAAGCTTTCTTT. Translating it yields CSARDQGVDTEAFF.

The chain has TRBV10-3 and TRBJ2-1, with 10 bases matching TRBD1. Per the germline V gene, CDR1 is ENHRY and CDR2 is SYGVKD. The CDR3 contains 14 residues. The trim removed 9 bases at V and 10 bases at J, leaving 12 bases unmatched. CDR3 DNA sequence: TGTGCCATTTCAGACAGGGGGCCCGTGATGGAGCAGTTCTTC. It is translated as CAISDRGPVMEQFF.

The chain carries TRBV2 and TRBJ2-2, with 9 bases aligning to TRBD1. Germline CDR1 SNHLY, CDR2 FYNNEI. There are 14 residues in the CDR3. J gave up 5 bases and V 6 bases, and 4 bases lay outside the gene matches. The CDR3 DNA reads TGTGCCAGCAGAGGGACAGGGTGGACCGGGGAGCTGTTTTTT. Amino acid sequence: CASRGTGWTGELFF.

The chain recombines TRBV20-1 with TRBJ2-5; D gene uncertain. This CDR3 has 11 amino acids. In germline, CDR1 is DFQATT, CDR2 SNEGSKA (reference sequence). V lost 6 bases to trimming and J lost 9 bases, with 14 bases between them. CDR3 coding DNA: TGCAGTGCGAGATTTTCTGGGGCCCAGTACTTC. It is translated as CSARFSGAQYF.

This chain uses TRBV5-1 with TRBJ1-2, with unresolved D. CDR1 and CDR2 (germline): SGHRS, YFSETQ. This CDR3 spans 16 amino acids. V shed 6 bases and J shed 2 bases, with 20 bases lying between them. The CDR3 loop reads CASKETPDRGNYGYTF. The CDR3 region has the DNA TGCGCCAGCAAGGAGACGCCCGATCGAGGAAACTATGGCTACACCTTC.

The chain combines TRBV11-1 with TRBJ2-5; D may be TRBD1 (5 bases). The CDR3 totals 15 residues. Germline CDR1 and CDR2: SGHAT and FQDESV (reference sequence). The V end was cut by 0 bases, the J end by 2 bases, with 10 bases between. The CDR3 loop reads CASSLAAQGQETQYF. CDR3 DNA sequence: TGTGCCAGCAGCTTAGCGGCCCAGGGACAAGAGACCCAGTACTTC. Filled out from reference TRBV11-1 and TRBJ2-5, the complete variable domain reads EAEVAQSPRYKITEKSQAVAFWCDPISGHATLYWYRQILGQGPELLVQFQDESVVDDSQLPKDRFSAERLKGVDSTLKIQPAELGDSAMYLCASSLAAQGQETQYFGPGTRLLVL.

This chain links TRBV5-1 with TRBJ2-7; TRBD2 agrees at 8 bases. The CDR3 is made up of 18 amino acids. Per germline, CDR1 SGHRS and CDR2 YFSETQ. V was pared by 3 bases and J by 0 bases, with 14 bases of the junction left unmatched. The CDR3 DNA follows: TGCGCCAGCAGCTCCGCCCCTATACTAGCGGCAAACTCCTACGAGCAGTACTTC. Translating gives CASSSAPILAANSYEQYF.

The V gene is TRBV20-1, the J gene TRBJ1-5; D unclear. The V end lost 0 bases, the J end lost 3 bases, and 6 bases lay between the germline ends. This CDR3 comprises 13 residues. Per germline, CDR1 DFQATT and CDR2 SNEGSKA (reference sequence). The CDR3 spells CSAREVVNQPQHF. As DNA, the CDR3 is TGCAGTGCTAGAGAAGTGGTCAATCAGCCCCAGCATTTT.

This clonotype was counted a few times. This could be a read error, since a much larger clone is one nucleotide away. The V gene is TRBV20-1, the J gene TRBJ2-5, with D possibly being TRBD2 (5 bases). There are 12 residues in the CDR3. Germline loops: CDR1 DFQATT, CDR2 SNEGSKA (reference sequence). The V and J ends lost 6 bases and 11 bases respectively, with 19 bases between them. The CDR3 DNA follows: TGCAGTGCCGAGGACTTTTACAATGAGCAGTACTTC. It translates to CSAEDFYNEQYF.

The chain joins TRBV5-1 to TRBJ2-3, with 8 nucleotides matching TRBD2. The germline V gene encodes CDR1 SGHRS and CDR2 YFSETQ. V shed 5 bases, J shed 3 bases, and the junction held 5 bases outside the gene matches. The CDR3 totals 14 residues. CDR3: CASRVAGTTDTQYF. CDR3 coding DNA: TGCGCCAGCAGAGTAGCGGGGACGACAGATACGCAGTATTTT. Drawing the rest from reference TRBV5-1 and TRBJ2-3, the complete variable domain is KAGVTQTPRYLIKTRGQQVTLSCSPISGHRSVSWYQQTPGQGLQFLFEYFSETQRNKGNFPGRFSGRQFSNSRSEMNVSTLELGDSALYLCASRVAGTTDTQYFGPGTRLTVL.

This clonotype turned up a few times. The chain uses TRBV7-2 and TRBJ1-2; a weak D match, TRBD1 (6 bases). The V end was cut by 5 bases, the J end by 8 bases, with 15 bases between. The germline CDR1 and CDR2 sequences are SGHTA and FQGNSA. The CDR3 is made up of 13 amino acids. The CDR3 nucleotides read TGTGCCAGCAGCCAAGCAGGGGATCGCGGCTACACCTTC. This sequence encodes CASSQAGDRGYTF. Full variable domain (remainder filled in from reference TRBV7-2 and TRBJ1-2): GAGVSQSPSNKVTEKGKDVELRCDPISGHTALYWYRQSLGQGLEFLIYFQGNSAPDKSGLPSDRFSAERTGGSVSTLTIQRTQQEDSAVYLCASSQAGDRGYTFGSGTRLTVV.

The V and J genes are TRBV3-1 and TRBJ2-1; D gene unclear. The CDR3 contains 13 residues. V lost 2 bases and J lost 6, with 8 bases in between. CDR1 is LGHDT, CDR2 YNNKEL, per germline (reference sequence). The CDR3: CASSQLVANEQFF. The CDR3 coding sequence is TGTGCCAGCAGCCAACTAGTAGCCAATGAGCAGTTCTTC.

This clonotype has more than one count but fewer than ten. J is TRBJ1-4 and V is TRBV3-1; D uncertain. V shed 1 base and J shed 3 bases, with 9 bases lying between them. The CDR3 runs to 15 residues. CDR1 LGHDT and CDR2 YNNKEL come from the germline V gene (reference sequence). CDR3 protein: CASSQGGLANEKLFF. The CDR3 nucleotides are TGTGCCAGCAGCCAAGGGGGTCTGGCTAATGAAAAACTGTTTTTT.